These T cell receptor beta chains were read from a single sample in a study of OX40 agonist ivuxolimab in advanced cancers. Generated by immunoSEQ multiplex PCR, the TCRdb table keeps only in-frame clones and is missing some. The sample yields around 100,000 clones, about 91% seen once. Sample: CD4+ or CD8+ T cells sorted from blood, taken in a trial of the OX40 agonist ivuxolimab. The receptors originated from an adult with an advanced solid tumor such as melanoma, head and neck, liver or kidney cancer. The CDR3 runs from the conserved cysteine through the conserved F or W. D genes are given only for firm matches. A clone size is listed for some rows: how often the clone was seen (once, few, many), or a class if it is expanded.

abundance,j_gene,d_gene,len,v_gene,CDR3aa,CDR3nt
few,TRBJ2-3,TRBD2,18,TRBV11-2,CASSLYLPSGTSTDTQYF,TGTGCCAGCAGCTTATATCTCCCCAGCGGGACTAGTACAGATACGCAGTATTTT
.,TRBJ2-7,TRBD1,13,TRBV11-2,CASSLRQGDEQYF,TGTGCCAGCAGCCTTCGACAGGGAGACGAGCAGTACTTC
.,TRBJ2-6,.,15,TRBV7-8,CASSLVSAGANVLTF,TGTGCCAGCAGCTTAGTTAGCGCGGGGGCCAACGTCCTGACTTTC
.,TRBJ1-2,.,13,TRBV13,CASSSGGDYGYTF,TGTGCCAGCAGCTCGGGAGGGGACTATGGCTACACCTTC
.,TRBJ2-1,.,15,TRBV28,CASSPPGGTYNEQFF,TGTGCCAGCAGTCCGCCGGGGGGCACCTACAATGAGCAGTTCTTC
.,TRBJ2-2,TRBD2,15,TRBV6-6,CASRLAGGPTGELFF,TGTGCCAGCCGACTAGCGGGAGGACCCACCGGGGAGCTGTTTTTT
once,TRBJ2-5,TRBD1,15,TRBV6-5,CASSWDRGRQETQYF,TGTGCCAGCAGTTGGGACAGGGGGAGACAAGAGACCCAGTACTTC
.,TRBJ2-5,TRBD2,14,TRBV2,CASTGGSGKETQYF,TGTGCCAGCACAGGCGGGAGCGGAAAGGAGACCCAGTACTTC
.,TRBJ1-5,.,17,TRBV5-6,CASSFSGTGSLNQPQHF,TGTGCCAGCAGCTTTTCGGGAACAGGGTCCCTCAATCAGCCCCAGCATTTT
few,TRBJ2-7,TRBD1,14,TRBV5-4,CASSSGTGGYEQYF,TGTGCCAGCAGCTCCGGGACAGGGGGATACGAGCAGTACTTC
.,TRBJ1-5,.,14,TRBV7-2,CASSSAGTSQPQHF,TGTGCCAGCAGCTCGGCAGGGACAAGTCAGCCCCAGCATTTT
.,TRBJ2-7,TRBD1,14,TRBV7-2,CASSLGTGPYEQYF,TGTGCCAGCAGCCTCGGGACAGGTCCCTACGAGCAGTACTTC
.,TRBJ2-7,TRBD1,14,TRBV13,CASSPDRVAYEQYF,TGTGCCAGCAGCCCCGACAGGGTAGCCTACGAGCAGTACTTC
.,TRBJ2-5,.,13,TRBV6-1,CASSVSGRGTQYF,TGTGCCAGCAGTGTGTCGGGAAGGGGGACCCAGTACTTC
.,TRBJ1-1,.,11,TRBV30,CAQAQYAEAFF,TGTGCTCAAGCACAGTACGCTGAAGCTTTCTTT
.,TRBJ1-4,.,14,TRBV29-1,CSVGTESLGEKLFF,TGCAGCGTCGGTACAGAATCTTTAGGAGAAAAACTGTTTTTT
.,TRBJ2-1,.,15,TRBV9,CASSVDGTRDREQFF,TGTGCCAGCAGCGTAGACGGGACCCGGGATAGGGAGCAGTTCTTC
.,TRBJ2-1,.,13,TRBV6-5,CASRRLSLSEQFF,TGTGCCAGCAGGCGACTATCCTTGAGTGAGCAGTTCTTC
once,TRBJ2-3,.,10,TRBV20-1,CSARDNTQYF,TGCAGTGCTAGAGACAATACGCAGTATTTT
.,TRBJ2-5,TRBD2,14,TRBV7-9,CASSLDLAAETQYF,TGTGCCAGCAGCTTAGACCTAGCGGCAGAGACCCAGTACTTC
.,TRBJ2-5,.,13,TRBV11-2,CASSFRREETQYF,TGTGCCAGCAGCTTTCGGCGGGAAGAGACCCAGTACTTC
.,TRBJ1-1,.,16,TRBV21-1,CASSKLSGQKSPEAFF,TGTGCCAGCAGCAAGTTATCGGGACAGAAAAGCCCTGAAGCTTTCTTT
.,TRBJ1-4,TRBD1,14,TRBV27,CASSHGTANEKLFF,TGTGCCAGCAGCCACGGGACAGCAAATGAAAAACTGTTTTTT
.,TRBJ1-3,.,16,TRBV5-1,CASSLAGVIYGNTIYF,TGCGCCAGCAGCTTGGCGGGGGTGATATACGGAAACACCATATATTTT
.,TRBJ2-2,TRBD2,18,TRBV4-2,CASSQAKGLAGVAGELFF,TGTGCCAGCAGCCAAGCAAAGGGACTAGCGGGAGTTGCCGGGGAGCTGTTTTTT
.,TRBJ1-5,TRBD1,14,TRBV10-3,CASWTGVVGQPQHF,TGTGCCAGCTGGACAGGGGTTGTCGGTCAGCCCCAGCATTTT
few,TRBJ2-3,.,11,TRBV29-1,CSAEGADTQYF,TGCAGCGCAGAGGGTGCAGATACGCAGTATTTT
.,TRBJ1-2,.,13,TRBV30,CAWSVTTGGGYTF,TGTGCCTGGAGTGTAACCACAGGCGGGGGCTACACCTTC
.,TRBJ2-3,.,15,TRBV9,CASSTLSSTRYTQYF,TGTGCCAGCAGCACCCTTAGCTCGACACGCTATACGCAGTATTTT
.,TRBJ2-2,TRBD1,15,TRBV19,CASSRQGSNTGELFF,TGTGCCAGTAGCAGACAGGGGAGTAACACCGGGGAGCTGTTTTTT
.,TRBJ1-5,.,15,TRBV2,CASSDWGHSNQPQHF,TGTGCCAGCAGTGATTGGGGCCATAGCAATCAGCCCCAGCATTTT
once,TRBJ2-1,TRBD2,15,TRBV11-1,CASGPRTSGQDEQFF,TGTGCCAGCGGACCCCGGACTAGCGGACAAGATGAGCAGTTCTTC
once,TRBJ2-3,TRBD2,14,TRBV6-6,CASILAGGTDTQYF,TGTGCCAGCATCCTAGCGGGGGGCACAGATACGCAGTATTTT
.,TRBJ2-1,.,16,TRBV6-1,CASSELARSSYNEQFF,TGTGCCAGCAGTGAGTTAGCGAGGAGCTCCTACAATGAGCAGTTCTTC
.,TRBJ2-7,TRBD2,15,TRBV10-3,CAISDLAGGRYEQYF,TGTGCCATCAGTGACTTAGCGGGAGGGCGGTACGAGCAGTACTTC
.,TRBJ2-3,.,13,TRBV2,CASKERVVDTQYF,TGTGCCAGCAAAGAGAGGGTCGTGGATACGCAGTATTTT
.,TRBJ2-1,TRBD2,16,TRBV10-3,CAISESGGRAFGEQFF,TGTGCCATCAGTGAGAGTGGCGGGAGGGCCTTCGGTGAGCAGTTCTTC
.,TRBJ2-7,.,15,TRBV19,CAAGRAGGDGYEQYF,TGTGCGGCCGGGAGGGCAGGGGGAGATGGCTACGAGCAGTACTTC
.,TRBJ1-5,.,13,TRBV6-5,CASVGQYNQPQHF,TGTGCCAGCGTAGGACAGTACAATCAGCCCCAGCATTTT
.,TRBJ2-7,TRBD2,17,TRBV7-2,CASSLAFGLAGKGEQYF,TGTGCCAGCAGCTTAGCGTTCGGACTAGCGGGCAAGGGAGAGCAGTACTTC
.,TRBJ2-5,.,12,TRBV28,CASSQRAETQYF,TGTGCCAGCAGTCAGAGGGCGGAGACCCAGTACTTC
.,TRBJ1-2,.,15,TRBV5-1,CASSLAAQGQYGYTF,TGCGCCAGCAGCTTGGCCGCGCAGGGTCAATATGGCTACACCTTC
.,TRBJ2-5,TRBD1,17,TRBV28,CASSLRGTGSSLRAQYF,TGTGCCAGCAGTTTAAGGGGGACAGGGTCATCTTTGAGAGCCCAGTACTTC
once,TRBJ2-1,TRBD2,16,TRBV4-2,CASSQEGLAGNNEQFF,TGTGCCAGCAGCCAAGAGGGACTAGCGGGAAACAATGAGCAGTTCTTC
.,TRBJ1-4,.,12,TRBV6-5,CAVTALGGELFF,TGTGCCGTCACGGCCCTCGGGGGTGAACTGTTTTTT
.,TRBJ1-2,.,13,TRBV2,CASSGPGQHGYTF,TGTGCCAGCAGTGGACCCGGACAGCATGGCTACACCTTC
few,TRBJ1-5,.,15,TRBV7-2,CASSFTAMSNQPQHF,TGTGCCAGCAGCTTTACAGCCATGAGCAATCAGCCCCAGCATTTT
.,TRBJ1-1,.,14,TRBV28,CASSLRALNTEAFF,TGTGCCAGCAGTCTCCGGGCTCTTAACACTGAAGCTTTCTTT
.,TRBJ1-1,TRBD1,16,TRBV7-9,CASSPGTGGWGTEAFF,TGTGCCAGCAGCCCAGGGACAGGGGGATGGGGCACTGAAGCTTTCTTT
.,TRBJ1-5,TRBD1,13,TRBV10-3,CAISGTGNQPQHF,TGTGCCATCAGTGGGACAGGGAATCAGCCCCAGCATTTT
.,TRBJ2-7,.,13,TRBV4-3,CASSAALSYEQYF,TGCGCCAGCAGTGCGGCACTCTCCTACGAGCAGTACTTC
few,TRBJ2-3,.,15,TRBV28,CASSPTTAVYDTQYF,TGTGCCAGCAGTCCCACCACCGCGGTATATGATACGCAGTATTTT
.,TRBJ2-5,.,13,TRBV5-4,CASSPTPQETQYF,TGTGCCAGCAGCCCGACCCCTCAAGAGACCCAGTACTTC
once,TRBJ1-2,.,14,TRBV11-3,CASSLTGTGEGYTF,TGTGCCAGCAGCTTGACGGGGACTGGCGAAGGCTACACCTTC
.,TRBJ1-1,TRBD1,15,TRBV6-6,CASSSGGSVGTEAFF,TGTGCCAGCAGTTCAGGGGGATCGGTTGGCACTGAAGCTTTCTTT
.,TRBJ1-1,.,13,TRBV6-6,CASSLTGNTEAFF,TGTGCCAGCAGTCTGACAGGGAACACTGAAGCTTTCTTT
.,TRBJ2-3,TRBD2,16,TRBV27,CASSQTSGASTDTQYF,TGTGCCAGCAGTCAAACTAGCGGGGCTAGCACAGATACGCAGTATTTT
.,TRBJ2-6,.,16,TRBV6-1,CASSAERTSGANVLTF,TGTGCCAGCAGTGCCGAAAGAACCTCTGGGGCCAACGTCCTGACTTTC